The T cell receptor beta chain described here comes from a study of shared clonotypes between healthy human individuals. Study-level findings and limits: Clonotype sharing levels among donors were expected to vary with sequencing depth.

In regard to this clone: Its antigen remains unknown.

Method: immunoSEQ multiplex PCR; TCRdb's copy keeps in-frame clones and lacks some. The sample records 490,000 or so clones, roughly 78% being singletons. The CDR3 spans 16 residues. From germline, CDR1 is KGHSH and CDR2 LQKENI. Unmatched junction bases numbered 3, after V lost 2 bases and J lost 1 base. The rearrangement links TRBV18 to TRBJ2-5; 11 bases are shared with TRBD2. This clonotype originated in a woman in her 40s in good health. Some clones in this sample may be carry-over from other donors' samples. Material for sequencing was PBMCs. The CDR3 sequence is CASSPALAGGQETQYF. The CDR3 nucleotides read TGTGCCAGCTCACCAGCCCTAGCGGGAGGCCAAGAGACCCAGTACTTC. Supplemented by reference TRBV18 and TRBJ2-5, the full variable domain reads NAGVMQNPRHLVRRRGQEARLRCSPMKGHSHVYWYRQLPEEGLKFMVYLQKENIIDESGMPKERFSAEFPKEGPSILRIQQVVRGDSAAYFCASSPALAGGQETQYFGPGTRLLVL.